What follows describes a single T cell receptor (beta chain). No cognate antigen has been identified for it. No quality values exist for individual bases; no much larger clone is one base distant. The study profiled bulk TCR beta-chain repertoires in matched peripheral blood, tumor and adjacent normal breast tissue taken from roughly 17 patients with early-stage breast cancer. Before surgery, about 5-10 mL of whole blood was collected into EDTA tubes and then processed within 2 hours. Peripheral blood mononuclear cells were isolated by Ficoll-Paque centrifugation in SepMate-50 tubes. PBMCs were cryopreserved in aliquots of roughly 1.8 to 4 million cells in around 90% FBS with roughly 10% DMSO and kept in liquid nitrogen. The Qiagen AllPrep DNA/RNA Mini kit was used to extract genomic DNA. These data are taken from a study of early stage breast cancer tumors (dated by TCRdb to the late 2010s). Context from the whole study: Of the 15 or so invasive breast tumors, eleven to twelve were found to be estrogen receptor-positive, progesterone receptor-positive and HER2-negative. Of the approximately twelve ER+/PR+/HER2- tumors, eight were classified as invasive ductal carcinomas and four as invasive lobular carcinomas. On average, each sample had about 9.9-fold read coverage. A total of over 2 million templates, representing 1,097,674 unique clonotypes, were detected across all samples. What the study reported, not specific to this receptor: Chain pairing and functional markers such as CD4, CD8 and FOXP3 were missed by bulk genomic DNA sequencing of unsorted cells. Because the cohort was small, a breakdown by tumor subtype could not be done. Enriched TCRB sequences shared across patients were mostly commonly generated sequences, unlikely to play an important role in the tumor microenvironment. Repertoires from blood resembled normal breast more closely than tumor, and using blood as a reference for each tissue separated tumor from normal in 14 of 16 patients. Compared with adjacent normal breast tissue, tumors had higher clonality and 2 to 3-fold greater T cell density.

Every sample was amplified as two independent genomic DNA replicates, using roughly 0.5 ug for blood and about 1.5 ug for tumor or normal breast. TCRB sequencing of genomic DNA was carried out with the ImmunoSeq Intro kit according to the manufacturer's instructions. For absolute quantification, the roughly 28-cycle multiplex PCR included proprietary primers along with spike-in control sequences. Single-end 150-bp reads were used to sequence an 87-bp fragment spanning the CDR3 and the flanking V and J genes. Each lane of an Illumina MiSeq using version 3.0 chemistry carried seven multiplexed samples, with two replicates per sample. Under the source paper's analysis protocol: Raw data were processed with the vendor's proprietary pipeline, and both replicates were merged into a single result per sample. To define clonotypes, the study grouped productive rearrangements that shared the V-gene family, CDR3 amino acid sequence and J-gene segment. Clonality was computed as 1 minus the normalized Shannon entropy (Pielou evenness) of TCRB abundances. T cell density was estimated by dividing total templates by the number of input cells inferred from the DNA input amount. Total repertoire diversity and clonality were estimated with Recon using default parameters. Clonotypes with over 0.1% abundance in tumor and at least 32-fold higher abundance in tumor than in normal breast were defined as tumor-enriched. Entries here come from immuneACCESS through TCRdb and include only in-frame sequences with V and J called. Some clones fail to appear in such tables; in the studies checked, an unresolved V gene covers under half of the shortfall, and the cause of the remainder is unknown. V and J calls and clone size come straight from that table; D and trimming were deduced from the DNA. The sample table contains roughly 30,000 clones; only one count was recorded for 84% of them. The ten biggest clones cover 9% to 9.5% of the sample.

Taken from cysteine to phenylalanine, the CDR3 has 15 residues. Only the CDR3 DNA stays, 45 bases, in frame from base 1. Trimming at the junction amounts to 1 base on V and 4 bases on J, and the germline ends lie 14 bases apart. CDR1 and CDR2 were assigned from the germline V gene (reference sequence) as GTSNPN and SVGIG. Sequenced: blood. The chain joins TRBV30 to TRBJ1-3; TRBD1 is possibly the D segment (5 matching bases). The clonotype originates from a person aged 45 to 59 with breast cancer. The DNA sequence is given as TGTGCCTGGAGTGCCACTAGGGGAGCGGGAAACACCATATATTTT. Translated, this is CAWSATRGAGNTIYF.